Presented here are 8 T cell receptor beta chains from one specimen sequenced in a study of monozygotic twins with inflammatory bowel disease (dated by TCRdb to between 2019 and 2020). Library preparation employed 5' RACE. TCRdb shows the sequencer as Illumina HiSeq 2500. Once TCRdb had reprocessed the reads, it stored one entry per CDR3 protein sequence and supplied no DNA. For this sample, the table gives approximately 300,000 distinct CDR3 sequences. Of the sample, about 5% is held by the ten largest clones. The sequenced material came from blood. The receptors shown here come from a human donor with ulcerative colitis or Crohn's disease, or a healthy co-twin of an affected twin (not recorded which).

V gene TRBV7-9 combines with J gene TRBJ2-7. CDR1 is SEHNR and CDR2 is FQNEAQ in the germline V gene (reference sequence). The CDR3 extends over 12 amino acids. This CDR3 reads CASSLAPFEQYF.

This chain joins TRBV30 and TRBJ2-3. Germline values: CDR1 GTSNPN, CDR2 SVGIG (reference sequence). CDR3 length: 11 residues. CDR3: CAWTEADTQYF.

V is TRBV6-6 and J is TRBJ1-2. In germline, CDR1 is MNHNY, CDR2 SVGAGI (reference sequence). This CDR3 has 14 residues. CDR3: CASSYSGEAKGYTF.

This chain connects TRBV7-3 to TRBJ2-7; TCRdb proposes TRBD1, but this gene call is untestable without DNA. The CDR3 extends over 21 amino acids. CDR1 is SGHTA and CDR2 is FQGTGA in the germline V gene. This CDR3 reads CASSSSYVGTGGIKSSYEQYF.

This chain joins TRBV20-1 and TRBJ2-2; TCRdb calls TRBD2, which cannot be checked without DNA. CDR3 length equals 15 residues. Germline V lookup: CDR1 DFQATT, CDR2 SNEGSKA (reference sequence). This CDR3 is CSGASGTLNTGELFF.

The V and J genes are TRBV28 and TRBJ1-1; TCRdb's D call of TRBD1 is untestable without DNA. There are 12 residues in the CDR3. Germline assignment: CDR1 MDHEN and CDR2 SYDVKM. The CDR3 spells CASTRRGRVAFF.

The V gene is TRBV29-1, the J gene TRBJ1-2; the D call from TCRdb, TRBD1, cannot be confirmed without DNA. The length of the CDR3 is 13 residues. Germline CDR1 is SQVTM and CDR2 is ANQGSEA. The CDR3 sequence: CSVSGGDNYGYTF.

The CDR3 reads CASSLGQGSGPQHF. The genes are TRBV7-2 and TRBJ1-5; TCRdb picks TRBD1, but there is no DNA to check that call. Germline V lookup: CDR1 SGHTA, CDR2 FQGNSA. The CDR3 spans 14 residues.